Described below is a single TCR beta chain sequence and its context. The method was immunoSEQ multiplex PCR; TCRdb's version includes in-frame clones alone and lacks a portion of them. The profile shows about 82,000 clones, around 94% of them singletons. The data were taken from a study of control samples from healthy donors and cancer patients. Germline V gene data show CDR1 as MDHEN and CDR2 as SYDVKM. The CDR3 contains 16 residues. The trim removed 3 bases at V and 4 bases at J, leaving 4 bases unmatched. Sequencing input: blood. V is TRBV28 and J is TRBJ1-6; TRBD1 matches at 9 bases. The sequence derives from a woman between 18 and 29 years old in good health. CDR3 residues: CASSLDRGSYNSPLHF. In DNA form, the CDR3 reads TGTGCCAGCAGTTTGGACAGGGGCTCGTATAATTCACCCCTCCACTTT.